Listed below are T cell receptor beta chains from one sample, sequenced in a study of shared clonotypes between healthy human individuals. The repertoire was sequenced with immunoSEQ multiplex PCR; TCRdb's copy has only in-frame clones and lacks some. Here the sample spans some 1 million clones, around 75% being singletons. Specimen: memory CD4+ T cells sorted from blood. The source is a man aged 18 to 29 in good health. Each CDR3 is given with its conserved first and last residue. The order of the fields is J gene, clone size, D gene, V gene, CDR3 DNA, CDR3 protein. The D gene is left open where the match is weak. Clone size is stated in some rows and not others, as once, few, many or a class when expanded.

j_gene: TRBJ1-4
abundance: .
d_gene: TRBD1
v_gene: TRBV5-5
CDR3nt: TGTGCCAGCAGCTACCCCCTCGGGACAGTCGGTACCGAAAAACTGTTTTTT
CDR3aa: CASSYPLGTVGTEKLFF

j_gene: TRBJ2-3
abundance: once
d_gene: .
v_gene: TRBV7-3
CDR3nt: TGTGCCAGCAGCCGTCCGGACGTACAACGGCAAGATACGCAGTATTTT
CDR3aa: CASSRPDVQRQDTQYF

j_gene: TRBJ2-7
abundance: .
d_gene: .
v_gene: TRBV19
CDR3nt: TGTGCCAGTAGTCTAAGCGGTACACGATCCTACGAGCAGTACTTC
CDR3aa: CASSLSGTRSYEQYF

j_gene: TRBJ2-5
abundance: .
d_gene: .
v_gene: TRBV7-6
CDR3nt: TGTGCCAGCAGCTTAGCGTTTGGGGGCCAAGAGACCCAGTACTTC
CDR3aa: CASSLAFGGQETQYF

j_gene: TRBJ2-7
abundance: .
d_gene: .
v_gene: TRBV6-1
CDR3nt: TGTGCCGCAGGATTCGGCTACGAGCAGTACTTC
CDR3aa: CAAGFGYEQYF

j_gene: TRBJ1-1
abundance: .
d_gene: .
v_gene: TRBV19
CDR3nt: TGTGCCAGCCAAAGGGGCTACACTGAAGCTTTCTTT
CDR3aa: CASQRGYTEAFF

j_gene: TRBJ1-2
abundance: .
d_gene: .
v_gene: TRBV6-6
CDR3nt: TGTGCCAGCAGTCCACAGGGCATCTATGGCTACACCTTC
CDR3aa: CASSPQGIYGYTF

j_gene: TRBJ2-5
abundance: .
d_gene: .
v_gene: TRBV7-9
CDR3nt: TGTGCCAGCAAGGGGACCCGGCCCGGGGAGACCCAGTACTTC
CDR3aa: CASKGTRPGETQYF

j_gene: TRBJ2-3
abundance: .
d_gene: TRBD1
v_gene: TRBV27
CDR3nt: TGTGCCAGCAGTTTACAGGGGGCAGGCACAGATACGCAGTATTTT
CDR3aa: CASSLQGAGTDTQYF

j_gene: TRBJ2-7
abundance: .
d_gene: .
v_gene: TRBV10-3
CDR3nt: TGTGCCATCAGTGAGTCGGAAAGTCTCAGCTACGAGCAGTACTTC
CDR3aa: CAISESESLSYEQYF

j_gene: TRBJ1-2
abundance: .
d_gene: TRBD1
v_gene: TRBV30
CDR3nt: TGTGCCTGGGGGCAGGGACAGGGGCATGGCTACACCTTC
CDR3aa: CAWGQGQGHGYTF

j_gene: TRBJ1-1
abundance: .
d_gene: .
v_gene: TRBV18
CDR3nt: TGTGCCAGCTCACCACCGAACAGGAACACTGAAGCTTTCTTT
CDR3aa: CASSPPNRNTEAFF

j_gene: TRBJ2-4
abundance: .
d_gene: .
v_gene: TRBV6-5
CDR3nt: TGTGCCAGCAGACTGACGGACGAAAACATTCAGTACTTC
CDR3aa: CASRLTDENIQYF

j_gene: TRBJ1-2
abundance: .
d_gene: TRBD1
v_gene: TRBV2
CDR3nt: TGTGCCAGCGGATTAGGGACAGATAACTATGGCTACACCTTC
CDR3aa: CASGLGTDNYGYTF

j_gene: TRBJ1-1
abundance: .
d_gene: .
v_gene: TRBV7-9
CDR3nt: TGTGCCAGCAGCTTAGGTGAAACAGGGTGGAACACTGAAGCTTTCTTT
CDR3aa: CASSLGETGWNTEAFF

j_gene: TRBJ2-2
abundance: .
d_gene: TRBD2
v_gene: TRBV5-1
CDR3nt: TGCGCCAGCAGCTTGACTAGCGGGAGGCCCGGGGAGCTGTTTTTT
CDR3aa: CASSLTSGRPGELFF

j_gene: TRBJ2-5
abundance: .
d_gene: .
v_gene: TRBV7-2
CDR3nt: TGTGCCAGCAGTCCGAGGGGGGAGACCCAGTACTTC
CDR3aa: CASSPRGETQYF

j_gene: TRBJ2-1
abundance: once
d_gene: .
v_gene: TRBV6-6
CDR3nt: TGTGCCAGCAGTGATCCTGACGACTACAATGAGCAGTTCTTC
CDR3aa: CASSDPDDYNEQFF

j_gene: TRBJ2-2
abundance: once
d_gene: TRBD1
v_gene: TRBV28
CDR3nt: TGTGCCAGCAGGCCGGTAACAGGGGGCCTCGGGGAGCTGTTTTTT
CDR3aa: CASRPVTGGLGELFF

j_gene: TRBJ2-1
abundance: .
d_gene: .
v_gene: TRBV30
CDR3nt: TGTGCCTGGAACCGGGACATTGGGGGCAATGAGCAGTTCTTC
CDR3aa: CAWNRDIGGNEQFF

j_gene: TRBJ1-2
abundance: .
d_gene: .
v_gene: TRBV7-2
CDR3nt: TGTGCCAGCAGTAACAGGGCTGGTGGCTACACCTTC
CDR3aa: CASSNRAGGYTF

j_gene: TRBJ2-2
abundance: .
d_gene: .
v_gene: TRBV5-1
CDR3nt: TGCGCCAGCAGCACGGAGGGTACCGGGGAGCTGTTTTTT
CDR3aa: CASSTEGTGELFF

j_gene: TRBJ2-2
abundance: .
d_gene: .
v_gene: TRBV18
CDR3nt: TGTGCCAGCTCACCAACTACGAACACCGGGGAGCTGTTTTTT
CDR3aa: CASSPTTNTGELFF

j_gene: TRBJ2-1
abundance: .
d_gene: .
v_gene: TRBV2
CDR3nt: TGTGCCAGCAGGGCACAGGGCTACAATGAGCAGTTCTTC
CDR3aa: CASRAQGYNEQFF

j_gene: TRBJ2-1
abundance: .
d_gene: .
v_gene: TRBV5-1
CDR3nt: TGCGCCAGCAGCTTTTCCGGGACCGCCCAGTTCTTC
CDR3aa: CASSFSGTAQFF

j_gene: TRBJ1-1
abundance: .
d_gene: .
v_gene: TRBV10-1
CDR3nt: TGCGCCAGCAGTGAGAGTTTTGGGAACACTGAAGCTTTCTTT
CDR3aa: CASSESFGNTEAFF

j_gene: TRBJ1-3
abundance: .
d_gene: TRBD1
v_gene: TRBV2
CDR3nt: TGTGCCAGCAGACAGGGGGCTTCTGGAAACACCATATATTTT
CDR3aa: CASRQGASGNTIYF

j_gene: TRBJ2-5
abundance: .
d_gene: .
v_gene: TRBV2
CDR3nt: TGTGCCAGCAGTGATGGGACAGAGACCCAGTACTTC
CDR3aa: CASSDGTETQYF

j_gene: TRBJ2-1
abundance: .
d_gene: TRBD2
v_gene: TRBV10-3
CDR3nt: TGTGCCATCAGTGACCCCTCTATGGCGGGAGGAGGTAATGAGCAGTTCTTC
CDR3aa: CAISDPSMAGGGNEQFF

j_gene: TRBJ2-7
abundance: .
d_gene: TRBD1
v_gene: TRBV7-8
CDR3nt: TGTGCCAGCAGCCCCCGGGACAGCTCCTACGAGCAGTACTTC
CDR3aa: CASSPRDSSYEQYF

j_gene: TRBJ1-2
abundance: .
d_gene: TRBD1
v_gene: TRBV28
CDR3nt: TGTGCCAGCAATACACCGGGACAGGGAGGACTAACTAGGTATGGCTACACCTTC
CDR3aa: CASNTPGQGGLTRYGYTF

j_gene: TRBJ1-6
abundance: .
d_gene: .
v_gene: TRBV6-5
CDR3nt: TGTGCCAGCAGCTCGGGAAATTCACCCCTCCACTTT
CDR3aa: CASSSGNSPLHF

j_gene: TRBJ2-5
abundance: .
d_gene: .
v_gene: TRBV7-7
CDR3nt: TGTGCTAGCAGCTCCCTTCGAGAGACCCAGTACTTC
CDR3aa: CASSSLRETQYF